This entry concerns a single TCR beta chain. The antigen is undetermined. Clones were read by immunoSEQ multiplex PCR, and TCRdb kept only the in-frame ones, dropping some. The sample includes some 120,000 clones, 70% to 90% seen only once; the top ten take about 10%. The sample originates from a study of T cell responses to AZD1222 COVID-19 vaccine. Study-level points and caveats: Two AZD1222 doses significantly raised spike-specific TCR breadth and depth over controls.

This CDR3 region has 13 residues. V was shortened by 3 bases and J by 6 bases, with 10 bases between the two germline ends. Per germline, CDR1 SGHTA and CDR2 FQGNSA. The sequencing here drew on peripheral blood, taken on day 0 of AZD1222 vaccination. This receptor was obtained from an adult in good health. The chain is built from TRBV7-2 and TRBJ2-3; possibly TRBD2 for D (7 bases). The CDR3 DNA sequence: TGTGCCAGCAGCTTTGGCGGGGGCGATACGCAGTATTTT. Translation: CASSFGGGDTQYF.